This T cell receptor beta chain emerged from a study of blood T cells in healthy people across ages. With a J-beta primer mix and a sample-barcoded 5' primer, a second PCR ran roughly 6 to 11 cycles. A single record per CDR3 protein comes from TCRdb applying MiXCR to the 5' RACE reads. The data show some 890,000 distinct CDR3 sequences, almost 30% seen once. V dropped 5 bases and J dropped 4; count of bases not matched to a gene: 0. The CDR3 has 12 residues. The draw of peripheral blood yielded around 9.6 milliliters from each donor. This clonotype occurred a few times. The same specimen was also included in a second study, on T cells of mothers and their children.

J is TRBJ1-1 and V is TRBV12-3 or TRBV12-4, with TRBD1 matching over 8 bases. The sample comprised blood. The sequence derives from a woman aged 40 to 50 in good health. The CDR3 nucleotides read TGTGCCAGCAGTGGGACAGGCACTGAAGCTTTCTTT. This sequence encodes CASSGTGTEAFF.